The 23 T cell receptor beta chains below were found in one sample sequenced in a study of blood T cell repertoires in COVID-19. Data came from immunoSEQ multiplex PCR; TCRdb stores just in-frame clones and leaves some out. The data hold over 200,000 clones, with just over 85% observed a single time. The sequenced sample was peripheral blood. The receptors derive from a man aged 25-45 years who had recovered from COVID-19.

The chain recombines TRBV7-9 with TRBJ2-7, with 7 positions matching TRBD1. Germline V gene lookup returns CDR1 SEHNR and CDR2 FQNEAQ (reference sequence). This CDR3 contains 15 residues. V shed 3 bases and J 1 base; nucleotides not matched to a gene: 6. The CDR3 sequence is CASSFDREGSYEQYF. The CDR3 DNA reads TGTGCCAGCAGCTTCGACAGGGAAGGGTCCTACGAGCAGTACTTC. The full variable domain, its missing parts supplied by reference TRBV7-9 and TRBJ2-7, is DTGVSQNPRHKITKRGQNVTFRCDPISEHNRLYWYRQTLGQGPEFLTYFQNEAQLEKSRLLSDRFSAERPKGSFSTLEIQRTEQGDSAMYLCASSFDREGSYEQYFGPGTRLTVT.

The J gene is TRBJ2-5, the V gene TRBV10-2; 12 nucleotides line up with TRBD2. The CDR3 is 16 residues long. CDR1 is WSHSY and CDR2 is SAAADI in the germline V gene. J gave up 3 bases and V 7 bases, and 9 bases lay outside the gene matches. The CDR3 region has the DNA TGCGCCAGCAAGGACTGGAGACTAGCGGGGGAAGAGACCCAGTACTTC. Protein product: CASKDWRLAGEETQYF.

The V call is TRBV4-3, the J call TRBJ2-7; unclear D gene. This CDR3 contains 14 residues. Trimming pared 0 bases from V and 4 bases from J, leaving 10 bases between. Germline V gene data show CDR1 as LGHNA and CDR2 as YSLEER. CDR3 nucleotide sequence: TGCGCCAGCAGCCAAGATCACAGAACGTACGAGCAGTACTTC. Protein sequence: CASSQDHRTYEQYF.

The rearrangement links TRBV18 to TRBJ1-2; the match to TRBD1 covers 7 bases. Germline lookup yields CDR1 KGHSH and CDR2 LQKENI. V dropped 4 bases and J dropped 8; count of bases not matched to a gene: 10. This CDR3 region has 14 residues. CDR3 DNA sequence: TGTGCCAGCTCACAAGGACAGGAAACGAAGGGCTACACCTTC. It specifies CASSQGQETKGYTF.

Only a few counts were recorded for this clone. In DNA form, the CDR3 reads TGCAGCGTCAGGGAACACCTTTCCTACGAGCAGTACTTC. This codes for CSVREHLSYEQYF. The rearrangement uses TRBV29-1 and TRBJ2-7; maybe TRBD1 (5 bases). This CDR3 region has 13 residues. Trimming took 6 bases from V and 1 from J, leaving 13 bases between them. Germline CDR1 is SQVTM and CDR2 is ANQGSEA.

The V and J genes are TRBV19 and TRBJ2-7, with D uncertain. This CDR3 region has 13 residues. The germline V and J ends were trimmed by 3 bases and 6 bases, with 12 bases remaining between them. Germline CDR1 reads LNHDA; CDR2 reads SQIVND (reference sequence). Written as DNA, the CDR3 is TGTGCCAGTAGTATTCTTAGGAGCCCCGAGCAGTACTTC. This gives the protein CASSILRSPEQYF.

The CDR3 reads CATSDRTGRQPQHF. In nucleotides, the CDR3 is TGTGCCACCAGTGACCGGACAGGGAGGCAGCCCCAGCATTTT. The chain is built from TRBV15 and TRBJ1-5; the match to TRBD1 covers 8 bases. CDR3 length: 14 amino acids. With 6 bases clipped from V and 7 bases from J, the junction kept 8 bases outside the gene matches. Germline CDR1 LNHNV, CDR2 YYDKDF (reference sequence).

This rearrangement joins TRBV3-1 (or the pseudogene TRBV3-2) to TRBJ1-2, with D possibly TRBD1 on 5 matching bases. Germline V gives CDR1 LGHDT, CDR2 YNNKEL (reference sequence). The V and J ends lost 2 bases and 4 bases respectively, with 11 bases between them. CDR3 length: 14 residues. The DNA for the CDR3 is TGTGCCAGCAGCCAATTACCAGGGCCCTATGGCTACACCTTC. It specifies CASSQLPGPYGYTF.

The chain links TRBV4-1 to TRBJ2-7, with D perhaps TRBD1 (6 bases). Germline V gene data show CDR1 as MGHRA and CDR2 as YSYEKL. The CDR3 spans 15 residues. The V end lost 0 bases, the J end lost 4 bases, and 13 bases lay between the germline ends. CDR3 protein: CASSQELRGTYEQYF. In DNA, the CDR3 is TGCGCCAGCAGCCAAGAACTGAGGGGGACGTACGAGCAGTACTTC.

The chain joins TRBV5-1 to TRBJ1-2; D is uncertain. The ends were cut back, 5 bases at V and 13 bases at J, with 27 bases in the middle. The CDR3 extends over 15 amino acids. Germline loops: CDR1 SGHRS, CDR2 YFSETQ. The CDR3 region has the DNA TGCGCCAGCAGTGAGCCACGCGCGGCAGGACTTTTCCTCACCTTC. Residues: CASSEPRAAGLFLTF.

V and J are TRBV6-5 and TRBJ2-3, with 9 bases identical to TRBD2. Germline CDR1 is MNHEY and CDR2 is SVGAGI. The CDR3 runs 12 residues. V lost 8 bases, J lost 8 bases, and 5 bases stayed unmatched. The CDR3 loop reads CASGLAGSTQYF. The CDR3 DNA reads TGTGCCAGCGGTCTAGCGGGGTCTACGCAGTATTTT.

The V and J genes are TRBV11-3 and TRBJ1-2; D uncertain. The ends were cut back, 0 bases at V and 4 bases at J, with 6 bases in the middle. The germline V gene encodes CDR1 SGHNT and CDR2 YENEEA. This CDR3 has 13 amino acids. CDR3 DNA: TGTGCCAGCAGCTTAGATTACGGCTATGGCTACACCTTC. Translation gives CASSLDYGYGYTF.

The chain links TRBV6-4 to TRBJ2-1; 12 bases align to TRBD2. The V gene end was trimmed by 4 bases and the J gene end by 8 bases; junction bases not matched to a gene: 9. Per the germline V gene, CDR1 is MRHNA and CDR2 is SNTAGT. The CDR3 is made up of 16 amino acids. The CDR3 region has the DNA TGTGCCAGCAGTGTCGAACGGACTAGCGGGGTTGATGAGCAGTTCTTC. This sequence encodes CASSVERTSGVDEQFF.

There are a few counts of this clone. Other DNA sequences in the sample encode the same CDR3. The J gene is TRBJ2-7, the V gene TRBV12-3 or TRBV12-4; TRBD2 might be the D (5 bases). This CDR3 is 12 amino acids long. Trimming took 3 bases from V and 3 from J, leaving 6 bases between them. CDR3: CASSFEGYEQYF. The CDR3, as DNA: TGTGCCAGCAGTTTCGAGGGCTACGAGCAGTACTTC.

Here the CDR3 reads CATSRDRGQGVQPQHF. DNA for the CDR3: TGTGCCACCAGCAGAGATCGAGGACAGGGAGTCCAGCCCCAGCATTTT. The V call is TRBV15, the J call TRBJ1-5, with 8 bases lining up with TRBD1. This CDR3 is built from 16 residues. Germline CDR1 and CDR2: LNHNV and YYDKDF (reference sequence). V lost 0 bases, J lost 7 bases, and 8 bases stayed unmatched.

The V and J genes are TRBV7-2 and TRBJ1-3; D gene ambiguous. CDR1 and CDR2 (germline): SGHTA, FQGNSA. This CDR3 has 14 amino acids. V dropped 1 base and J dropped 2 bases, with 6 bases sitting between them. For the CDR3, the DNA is TGTGCCAGCAGCTTAGGGGCAACTGGAAACACCATATATTTT. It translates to CASSLGATGNTIYF. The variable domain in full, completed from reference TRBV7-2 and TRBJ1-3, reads GAGVSQSPSNKVTEKGKDVELRCDPISGHTALYWYRQSLGQGLEFLIYFQGNSAPDKSGLPSDRFSAERTGGSVSTLTIQRTQQEDSAVYLCASSLGATGNTIYFGEGSWLTVV.

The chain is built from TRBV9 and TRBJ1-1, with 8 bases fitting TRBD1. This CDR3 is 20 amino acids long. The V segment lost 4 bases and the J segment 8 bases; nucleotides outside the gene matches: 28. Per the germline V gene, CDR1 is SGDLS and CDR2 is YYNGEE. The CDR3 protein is CASSTLPEGRQGSPLVEAFF. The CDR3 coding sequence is TGTGCCAGCAGCACCTTACCCGAAGGACGACAGGGGTCCCCTCTCGTAGAAGCTTTCTTT.

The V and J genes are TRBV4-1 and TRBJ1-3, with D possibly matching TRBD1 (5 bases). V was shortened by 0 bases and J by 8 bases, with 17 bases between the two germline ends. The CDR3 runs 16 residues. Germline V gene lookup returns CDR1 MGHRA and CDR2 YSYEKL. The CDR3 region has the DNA TGCGCCAGCAGCCAAGATCCCGGACCTCTAGGGGACACCATATATTTT. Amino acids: CASSQDPGPLGDTIYF.

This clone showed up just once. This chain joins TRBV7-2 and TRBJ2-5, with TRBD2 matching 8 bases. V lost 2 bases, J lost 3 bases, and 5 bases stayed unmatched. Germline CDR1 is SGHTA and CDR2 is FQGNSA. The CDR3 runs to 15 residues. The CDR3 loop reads CASSLNAGGKETQYF. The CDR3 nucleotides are TGTGCCAGCAGCTTAAACGCGGGGGGAAAAGAGACCCAGTACTTC.

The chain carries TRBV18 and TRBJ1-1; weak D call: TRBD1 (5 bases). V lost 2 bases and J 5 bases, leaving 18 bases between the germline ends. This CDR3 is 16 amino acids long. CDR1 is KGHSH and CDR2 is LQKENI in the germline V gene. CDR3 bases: TGTGCCAGCTCACCAATGGTCTCGGGGGGAGGGACTGAAGCTTTCTTT. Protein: CASSPMVSGGGTEAFF.

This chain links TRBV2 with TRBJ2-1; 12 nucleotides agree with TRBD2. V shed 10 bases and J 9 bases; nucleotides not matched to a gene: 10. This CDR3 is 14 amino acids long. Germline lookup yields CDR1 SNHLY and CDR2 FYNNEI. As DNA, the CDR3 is TGTGCCACCTTACCGGTACTAGCGGGGGGTGAGCAGTTCTTC. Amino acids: CATLPVLAGGEQFF.

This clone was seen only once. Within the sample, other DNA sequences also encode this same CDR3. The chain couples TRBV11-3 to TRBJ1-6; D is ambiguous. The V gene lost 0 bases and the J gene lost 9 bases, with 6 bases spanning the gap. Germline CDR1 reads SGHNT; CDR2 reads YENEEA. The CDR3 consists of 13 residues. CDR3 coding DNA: TGTGCCAGCAGCTTAGAACGGGGTTCACCCCTCCACTTT. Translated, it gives CASSLERGSPLHF.

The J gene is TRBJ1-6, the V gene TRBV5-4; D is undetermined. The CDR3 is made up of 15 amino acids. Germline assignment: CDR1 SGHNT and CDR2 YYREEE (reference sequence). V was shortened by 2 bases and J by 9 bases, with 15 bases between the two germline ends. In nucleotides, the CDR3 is TGTGCCAGCAGCTTCCCCCCGTCGACTTCTTCACCCCTCCACTTT. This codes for CASSFPPSTSSPLHF.